The TCR beta chain described here comes from a study of technical replicates of blood from a handful of donors. The germline CDR1 and CDR2 sequences are KGHSH and LQKENI. The CDR3 runs to 13 residues. V was pared by 4 bases and J by 0 bases, with 6 bases between. Clones were read by immunoSEQ multiplex PCR, and TCRdb kept only the in-frame ones, dropping some. Counted here are tens of thousands of clones, around 96% occurring once; the ten biggest clones make up about 0.2%. The source of this sequence is a human donor in good health. The chain uses TRBV18 and TRBJ1-1, with D uncertain. Sequenced material: T cells isolated from PBMCs. DNA of the CDR3: TGTGCCAGCTCACGAGAGGTGAACACTGAAGCTTTCTTT. The encoded protein is CASSREVNTEAFF.